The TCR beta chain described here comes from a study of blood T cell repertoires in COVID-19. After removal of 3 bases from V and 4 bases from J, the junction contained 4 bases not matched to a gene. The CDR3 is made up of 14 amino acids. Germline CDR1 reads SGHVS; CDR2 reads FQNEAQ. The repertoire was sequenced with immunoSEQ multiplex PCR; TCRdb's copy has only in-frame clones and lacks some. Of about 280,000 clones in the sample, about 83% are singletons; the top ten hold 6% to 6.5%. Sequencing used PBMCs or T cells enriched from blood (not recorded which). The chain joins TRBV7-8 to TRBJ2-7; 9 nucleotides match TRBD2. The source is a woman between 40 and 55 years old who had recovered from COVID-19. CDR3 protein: CASSFGGLAYEQYF. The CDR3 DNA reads TGTGCCAGCAGCTTTGGGGGACTAGCTTACGAGCAGTACTTC.